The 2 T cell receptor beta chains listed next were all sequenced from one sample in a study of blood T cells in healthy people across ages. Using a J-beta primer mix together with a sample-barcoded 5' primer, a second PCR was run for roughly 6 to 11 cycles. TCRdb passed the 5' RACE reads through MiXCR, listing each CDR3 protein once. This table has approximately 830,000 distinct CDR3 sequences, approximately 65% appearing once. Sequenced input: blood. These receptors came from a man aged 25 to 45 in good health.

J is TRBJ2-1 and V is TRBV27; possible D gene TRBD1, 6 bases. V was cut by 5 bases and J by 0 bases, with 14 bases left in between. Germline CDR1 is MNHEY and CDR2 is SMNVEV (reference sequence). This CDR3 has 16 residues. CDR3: CASSKGVGASYNEQFF. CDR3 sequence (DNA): TGTGCCAGCAGTAAGGGGGTCGGTGCCTCCTACAATGAGCAGTTCTTC.

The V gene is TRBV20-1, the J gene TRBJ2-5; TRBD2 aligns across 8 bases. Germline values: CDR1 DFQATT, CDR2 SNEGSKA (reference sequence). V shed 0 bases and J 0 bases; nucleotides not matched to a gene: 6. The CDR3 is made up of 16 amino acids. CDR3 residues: CSARDGGGPHQETQYF. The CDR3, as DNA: TGCAGTGCTAGAGATGGCGGGGGGCCCCACCAAGAGACCCAGTACTTC.